The rows below give T cell receptor beta chains drawn from one sample of a study of cytomegalovirus exposure and HLA in healthy donors. Here immunoSEQ multiplex PCR was the method, and the copy in TCRdb shows in-frame clones only, minus some. Of 110,000 to 150,000 clones detected, 60% to 80% appear once; the ten largest clones hold around 5%. Sequenced: PBMCs. Receptor source: a male donor in good health and CMV-seronegative. Both conserved end residues are part of each CDR3.

18,TRBV14,CASSQVTGTGGRNTEAFF
17,TRBV11-2,CASSLAVGTGGTETQYF
15,TRBV25-1,CASSDRRRSGNTIYF
18,TRBV27,CASSLYPPRGWTNEKLFF
16,TRBV7-9,CASSFGQGGNQETQYF
14,TRBV5-1,CASSLYSYNEKLFF
14,TRBV4-1,CASSQESGYTEAFF
14,TRBV10-3,CAISDGQRQETQYF
15,TRBV6-5,CASSPATRVGSPLHF
13,TRBV7-9,CASSLTQSYEQYF
14,TRBV5-1,CASSFEELGNEQFF
18,TRBV27,CASSANRDRVLGGYGYTF
15,TRBV30,CAWSVTGFSTDTQYF
14,TRBV6-5,CASSYSHSTDTQYF
13,TRBV19,CASSAYSGNTIYF
15,TRBV19,CASSDPGQVTYEQYF
16,TRBV28,CASSFVGRGTNEKLFF
13,TRBV5-1,CASSLEGANGYTF
13,TRBV11-2,CASSLGGESEAFF
14,TRBV27,CASSLTGGGYEQYF
15,TRBV5-6,CASSLVSANPDTQYF
14,TRBV27,CASSLRGGNQPQHF
13,TRBV7-9,CASSEQGGYEQYF
16,TRBV27,CATYGTSGGAAYEQYF
15,TRBV5-6,CASSSYDRDHEKLFF
14,TRBV2,CASSEMADYYGYTF
12,TRBV6-1,CASLSGGSEQYF
14,TRBV7-2,CASSALGSSQPQHF
19,TRBV7-2,CASAVGGPHRPLNTGELFF
12,TRBV30,CAWAQGTDTQYF
14,TRBV2,CASSPSGSRETQYF
17,TRBV4-3,CASSQVPQGWSYNEQFF
14,TRBV5-1,CASSLPTGTDTQYF
14,TRBV6-5,CATLSTGTSHGYTF
14,TRBV6-1,CASQARLSNQPQHF
13,TRBV6-6,CAGGPEGAPGYTF
14,TRBV11-2,CASSLDPAAGIQYF
16,TRBV18,CASSPYLDRVVNEQYF
16,TRBV9,CASSVATWQGGEKLFF
14,TRBV15,CATSRRGTSYEQYF
14,TRBV6-1,CASSPPPPGYGYTF
15,TRBV2,CASSGTSGGADTQYF
15,TRBV7-9,CASGRRAGDYNEQFF
14,TRBV19,CASSISPGGYGYTF